Described below is a single TCR beta chain sequence and its context. Assay: immunoSEQ multiplex PCR; the TCRdb copy retains only in-frame clones and omits some. The sample includes 100,000 to 150,000 clones, roughly 94% of them seen just once. The germline CDR1 and CDR2 sequences are LNHDA and SQIVND (reference sequence). V was pared by 3 bases and J by 4 bases, with 5 bases of the junction left unmatched. The CDR3 covers 14 residues. The data stem from a study of control samples from healthy donors and cancer patients. The receptor comes from a man in his thirties or forties in good health. This rearrangement joins TRBV19 to TRBJ1-1; 7 bases fit TRBD1. Sequences were obtained from blood. CDR3 DNA: TGTGCCAGTAGTATGCAGGGGGTTTTCACTGAAGCTTTCTTT. Translated: CASSMQGVFTEAFF. Based on the CDR3 plus reference TRBV19 and TRBJ1-1, the full variable domain is DGGITQSPKYLFRKEGQNVTLSCEQNLNHDAMYWYRQDPGQGLRLIYYSQIVNDFQKGDIAEGYSVSREKKESFPLTVTSAQKNPTAFYLCASSMQGVFTEAFFGQGTRLTVV.